The next 3 T cell receptor beta chains were all read from a single sample in a study of breast tumors, draining lymph nodes, adjacent tissues. Each CDR3 protein is one row after TCRdb ran MiXCR on the multiplex PCR reads. The table has about 24,000 distinct CDR3 sequences, 68% seen once. Specimen: tumor-adjacent breast tissue. The receptor set was obtained from a female donor with breast cancer. Some clones in this sample may be carry-over from other donors' samples.

DNA for the CDR3: TGCGCCAGCAGCCAAGGGACCCAGGGGGCGCGGACTGAAGCTTTCTTT. This codes for CASSQGTQGARTEAFF. V is TRBV4-1 and J is TRBJ1-1; the match to TRBD1 covers 8 bases. CDR1 and CDR2 from the germline V gene are MGHRA and YSYEKL. This CDR3 contains 16 residues. V lost 1 base, J lost 5 bases, and 9 bases stayed unmatched.

This chain joins TRBV20-1 and TRBJ2-3; D is possibly TRBD1 or TRBD2 (7 bases each). The germline V gene encodes CDR1 DFQATT and CDR2 SNEGSKA (reference sequence). CDR3 length: 13 residues. Trimming stripped 3 bases from V and 4 bases from J, with 11 bases between. CDR3 residues: CSASRGGADTQYF. CDR3 nucleotide sequence: TGCAGTGCTAGCAGGGGGGGTGCAGATACGCAGTATTTT.

The genes are TRBV5-4 and TRBJ1-2; no reliable D call. This CDR3 is 13 amino acids long. Germline V lookup: CDR1 SGHNT, CDR2 YYREEE (reference sequence). V was trimmed by 4 bases and J by 3 bases, leaving 10 bases between them. DNA of the CDR3: TGTGCCAGCAGCGGCAGGTTAGACTATGGCTACACCTTC. It is translated as CASSGRLDYGYTF.